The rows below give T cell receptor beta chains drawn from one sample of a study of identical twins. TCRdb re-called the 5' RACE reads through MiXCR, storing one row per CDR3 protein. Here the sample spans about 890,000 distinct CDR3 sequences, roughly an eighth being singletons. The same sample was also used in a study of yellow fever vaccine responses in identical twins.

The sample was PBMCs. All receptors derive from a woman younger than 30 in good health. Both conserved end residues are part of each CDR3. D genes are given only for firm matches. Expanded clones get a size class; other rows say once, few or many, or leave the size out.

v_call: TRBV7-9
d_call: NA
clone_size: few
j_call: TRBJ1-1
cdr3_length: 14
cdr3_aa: CASSFPREGAEAFF
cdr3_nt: TGTGCCAGCAGCTTCCCCAGGGAGGGGGCTGAAGCTTTCTTT

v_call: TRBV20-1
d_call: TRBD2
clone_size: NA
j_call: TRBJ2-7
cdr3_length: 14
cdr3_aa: CSARAGEGPYEQYF
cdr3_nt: TGCAGTGCTAGAGCGGGGGAGGGCCCCTACGAGCAGTACTTC

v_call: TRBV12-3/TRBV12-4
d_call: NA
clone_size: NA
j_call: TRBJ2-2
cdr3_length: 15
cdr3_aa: CASSLSPELTGELFF
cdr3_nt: TGTGCCAGCAGTTTATCTCCAGAACTAACCGGGGAGCTGTTTTTT

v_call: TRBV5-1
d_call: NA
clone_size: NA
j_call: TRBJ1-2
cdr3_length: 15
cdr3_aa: CASSLEAGRAGGYTF
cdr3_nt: TGCGCCAGCAGCTTGGAGGCGGGCAGGGCGGGTGGCTACACCTTC

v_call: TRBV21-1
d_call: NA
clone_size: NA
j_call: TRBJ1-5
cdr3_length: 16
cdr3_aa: CASSKVGQGDWQPQHF
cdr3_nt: TGTGCCAGCAGCAAAGTAGGGCAGGGGGATTGGCAGCCCCAGCATTTT

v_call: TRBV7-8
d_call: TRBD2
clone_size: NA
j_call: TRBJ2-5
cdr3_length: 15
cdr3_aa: CASSSLAGEQETQYF
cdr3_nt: TGTGCCAGCAGCTCCCTAGCGGGGGAGCAAGAGACCCAGTACTTC

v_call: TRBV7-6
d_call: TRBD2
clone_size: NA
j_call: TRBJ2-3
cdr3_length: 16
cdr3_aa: CASSPYSGRLTDTQYF
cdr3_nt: TGTGCCAGCAGCCCCTATAGCGGGAGATTAACAGATACGCAGTATTTT

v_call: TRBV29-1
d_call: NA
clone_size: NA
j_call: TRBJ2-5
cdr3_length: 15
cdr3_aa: CSVRQVTAGQETQYF
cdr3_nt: TGCAGCGTTCGACAAGTTACGGCGGGACAAGAGACCCAGTACTTC

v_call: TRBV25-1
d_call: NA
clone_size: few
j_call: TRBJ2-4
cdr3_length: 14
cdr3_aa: CASSDNRAKNIQYF
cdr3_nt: TGTGCCAGCAGTGATAACAGGGCCAAAAACATTCAGTACTTC

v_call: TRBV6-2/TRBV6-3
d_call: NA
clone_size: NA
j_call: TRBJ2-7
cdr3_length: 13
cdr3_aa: CASRIAAIYEQYF
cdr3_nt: TGTGCCAGCAGGATAGCGGCAATATACGAGCAGTACTTC

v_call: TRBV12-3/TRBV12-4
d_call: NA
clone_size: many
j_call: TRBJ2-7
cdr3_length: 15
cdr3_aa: CASSSTWGAFNEQYF
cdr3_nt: TGTGCCAGCAGTAGCACCTGGGGGGCGTTTAACGAGCAGTACTTC

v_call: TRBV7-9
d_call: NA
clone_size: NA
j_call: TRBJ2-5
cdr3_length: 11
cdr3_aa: CASTALETQYF
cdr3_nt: TGTGCCAGCACAGCACTGGAGACCCAGTACTTC

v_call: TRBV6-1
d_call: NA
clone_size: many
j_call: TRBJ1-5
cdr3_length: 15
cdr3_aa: CASSPSRASNQPQHF
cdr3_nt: TGTGCCAGCAGCCCATCGAGGGCTAGCAATCAGCCCCAGCATTTT

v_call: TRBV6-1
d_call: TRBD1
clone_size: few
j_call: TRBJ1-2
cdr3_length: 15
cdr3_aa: CASSPDRVGFYGYTF
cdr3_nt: TGTGCCAGCAGCCCGGACAGGGTTGGTTTCTATGGCTACACCTTC

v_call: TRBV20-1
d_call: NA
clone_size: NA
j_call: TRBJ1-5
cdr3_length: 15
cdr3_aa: CSARDGQGYGQPQHF
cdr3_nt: TGCAGTGCTAGAGATGGTCAGGGTTACGGTCAGCCCCAGCATTTT

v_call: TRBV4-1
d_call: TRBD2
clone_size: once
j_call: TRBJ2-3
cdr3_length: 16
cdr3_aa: CASSQETSGTTDTQYF
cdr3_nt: TGCGCCAGCAGCCAAGAGACTAGCGGGACCACAGATACGCAGTATTTT

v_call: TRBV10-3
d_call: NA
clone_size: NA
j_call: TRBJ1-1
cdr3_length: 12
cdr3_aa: CAISESQFEAFF
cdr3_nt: TGTGCCATCAGTGAGTCACAGTTTGAAGCTTTCTTT

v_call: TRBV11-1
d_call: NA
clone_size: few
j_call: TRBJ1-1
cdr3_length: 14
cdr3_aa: CASSLADTNTEAFF
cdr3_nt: TGTGCCAGCAGCTTGGCGGACACGAACACTGAAGCTTTCTTT

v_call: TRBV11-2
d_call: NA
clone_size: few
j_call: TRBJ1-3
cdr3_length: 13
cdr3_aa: CASSLRPLNTIYF
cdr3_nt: TGTGCCAGCAGCTTAAGGCCTTTAAACACCATATATTTT

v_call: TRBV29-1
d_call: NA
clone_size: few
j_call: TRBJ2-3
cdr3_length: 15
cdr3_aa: CSVEAGTPGPDTQYF
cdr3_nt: TGCAGCGTTGAAGCCGGGACCCCGGGCCCAGATACGCAGTATTTT

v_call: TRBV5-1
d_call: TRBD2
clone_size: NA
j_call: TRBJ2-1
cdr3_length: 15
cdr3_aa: CASSELAGAYNEQFF
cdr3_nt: TGCGCCAGCAGCGAGCTAGCGGGAGCCTACAATGAGCAGTTCTTC

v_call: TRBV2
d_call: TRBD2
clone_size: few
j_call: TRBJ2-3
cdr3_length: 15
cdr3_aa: CASSDGTSGAATQYF
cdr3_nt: TGTGCCAGCAGTGATGGGACTAGCGGTGCGGCTACGCAGTATTTT

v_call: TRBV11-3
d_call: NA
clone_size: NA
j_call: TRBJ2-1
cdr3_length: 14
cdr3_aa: CASSSPRPYNEQFF
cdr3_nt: TGTGCCAGCAGCTCCCCCCGCCCCTACAATGAGCAGTTCTTC

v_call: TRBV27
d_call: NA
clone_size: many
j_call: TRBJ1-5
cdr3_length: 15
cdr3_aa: CASSSRESSNQPQHF
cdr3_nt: TGTGCCAGCAGTTCCAGGGAGTCTAGCAATCAGCCCCAGCATTTT

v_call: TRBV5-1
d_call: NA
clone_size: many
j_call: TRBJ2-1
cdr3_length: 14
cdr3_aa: CASRPESSYNEQFF
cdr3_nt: TGCGCCAGCAGACCAGAGAGCTCCTACAATGAGCAGTTCTTC

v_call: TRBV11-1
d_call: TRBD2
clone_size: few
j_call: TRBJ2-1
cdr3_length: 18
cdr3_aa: CASSNPKVRVAGYNEQFF
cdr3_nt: TGTGCCAGCAGCAACCCCAAGGTGCGGGTAGCGGGCTACAATGAGCAGTTCTTC

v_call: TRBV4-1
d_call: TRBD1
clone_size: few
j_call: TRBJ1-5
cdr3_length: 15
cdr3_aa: CASSQGQGKNQPQHF
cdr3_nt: TGCGCCAGCAGCCAAGGACAGGGGAAAAATCAGCCCCAGCATTTT

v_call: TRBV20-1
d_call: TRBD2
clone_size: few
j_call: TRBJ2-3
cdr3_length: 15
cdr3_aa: CSARVTSGRTDTQYF
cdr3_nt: TGCAGTGCTAGAGTTACTAGCGGACGCACAGATACGCAGTATTTT

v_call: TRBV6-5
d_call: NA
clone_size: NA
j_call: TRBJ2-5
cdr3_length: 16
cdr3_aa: CASSYLDQGLGETQYF
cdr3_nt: TGTGCCAGCAGTTATCTCGACCAGGGCCTAGGGGAGACCCAGTACTTC

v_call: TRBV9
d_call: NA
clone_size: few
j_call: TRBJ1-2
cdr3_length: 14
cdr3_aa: CASSISGGLNGYTF
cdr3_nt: TGTGCCAGCAGCATCTCCGGAGGGTTGAATGGCTACACCTTC

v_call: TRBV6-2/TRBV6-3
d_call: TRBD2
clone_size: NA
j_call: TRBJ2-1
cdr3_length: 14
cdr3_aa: CASMSGTTYNEQFF
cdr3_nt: TGTGCCAGCATGTCAGGGACTACCTACAATGAGCAGTTCTTC

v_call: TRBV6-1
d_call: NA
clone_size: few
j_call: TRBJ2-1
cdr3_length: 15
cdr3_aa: CASSETRGPYNEQFF
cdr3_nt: TGTGCCAGCAGTGAAACTCGCGGGCCCTACAATGAGCAGTTCTTC

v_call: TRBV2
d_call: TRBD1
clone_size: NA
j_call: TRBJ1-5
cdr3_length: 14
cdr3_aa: CASRKTGGGQPQHF
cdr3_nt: TGTGCCAGCAGGAAAACAGGGGGCGGTCAGCCCCAGCATTTT

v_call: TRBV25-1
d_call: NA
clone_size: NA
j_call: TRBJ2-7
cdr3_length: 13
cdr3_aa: CASSGPPRGEQYF
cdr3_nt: TGTGCCAGCAGTGGCCCCCCTCGGGGTGAGCAGTACTTC

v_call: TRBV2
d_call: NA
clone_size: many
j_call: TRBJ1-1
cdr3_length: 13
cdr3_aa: CASSEQVNTEAFF
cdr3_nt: TGTGCCAGCAGCGAACAGGTGAACACTGAAGCTTTCTTT

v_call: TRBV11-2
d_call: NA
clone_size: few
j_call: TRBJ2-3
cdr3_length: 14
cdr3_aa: CASSEGQSTDTQYF
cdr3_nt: TGTGCCAGCAGCGAGGGGCAAAGCACAGATACGCAGTATTTT

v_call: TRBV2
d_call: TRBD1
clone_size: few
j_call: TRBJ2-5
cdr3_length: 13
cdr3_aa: CATLRTGAETQYF
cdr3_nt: TGTGCCACCTTAAGGACAGGGGCCGAGACCCAGTACTTC

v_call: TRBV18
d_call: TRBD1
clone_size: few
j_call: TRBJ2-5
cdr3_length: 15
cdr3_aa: CASSHPDRAQETQYF
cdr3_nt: TGTGCCAGCTCACATCCGGACAGGGCCCAAGAGACCCAGTACTTC

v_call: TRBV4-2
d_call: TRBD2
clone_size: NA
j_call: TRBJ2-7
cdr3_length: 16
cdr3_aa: CASSQEGGESSYEQYF
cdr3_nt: TGTGCCAGCAGCCAAGAGGGGGGGGAGAGCTCCTACGAGCAGTACTTC

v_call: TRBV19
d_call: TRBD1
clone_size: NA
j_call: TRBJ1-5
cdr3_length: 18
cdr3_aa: CASSIDRGDILGNQPQHF
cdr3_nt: TGTGCCAGTAGTATCGACAGGGGGGATATCTTGGGCAATCAGCCCCAGCATTTT

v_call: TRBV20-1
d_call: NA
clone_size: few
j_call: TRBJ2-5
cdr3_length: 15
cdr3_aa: CSASHGPGEQETQYF
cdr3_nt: TGCAGTGCTAGCCACGGACCGGGAGAACAAGAGACCCAGTACTTC

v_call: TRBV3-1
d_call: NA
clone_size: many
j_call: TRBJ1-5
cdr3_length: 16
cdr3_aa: CASSNDMGGLFGPQHF
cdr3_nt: TGTGCCAGCAGCAACGATATGGGGGGACTTTTTGGGCCCCAGCATTTT

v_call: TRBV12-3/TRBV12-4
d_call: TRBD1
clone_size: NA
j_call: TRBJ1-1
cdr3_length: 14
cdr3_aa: CASRGTEVNTEAFF
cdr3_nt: TGTGCCAGCAGGGGGACAGAGGTCAACACTGAAGCTTTCTTT